The rows below give T cell receptor beta chains drawn from one sample of a study of blood T cell repertoires in COVID-19. Libraries were prepared by immunoSEQ multiplex PCR; TCRdb keeps only in-frame clonotypes and omits some of them. The profile shows around 29,000 clones, 80% to 90% of them singletons. Sample: peripheral blood. These receptors all come from a woman aged 80 or older with COVID-19, enrolled during active disease. Each CDR3 is given with its conserved first and last residue. D genes are given only for firm matches. Part of the rows lack a size; the others show once, few, many or a class for expanded clones.

clone_size j_call d_call v_call cdr3_aa cdr3_nt
. TRBJ1-6 . TRBV11-1 CASSGGPNSPLHF TGTGCCAGCAGCGGAGGGCCGAATTCACCCCTCCACTTT
. TRBJ2-3 TRBD1 TRBV19 CASSGTGAKDTQYF TGTGCCAGTAGTGGGACAGGGGCCAAGGATACGCAGTATTTT
. TRBJ1-2 . TRBV10-3 CAISDNREGGYYTF TGTGCCATCAGTGATAACAGGGAAGGTGGTTATTACACCTTC
few TRBJ2-2 . TRBV6-5 CASSLLQGYTGELFF TGTGCCAGCAGCCTTTTACAGGGTTACACCGGGGAGCTGTTTTTT
. TRBJ2-7 TRBD2 TRBV5-4 CASSRGLANEQYF TGTGCCAGCAGCCGGGGACTAGCTAACGAGCAGTACTTC
. TRBJ2-2 TRBD2 TRBV6-1 CASSALAGGPLNTGELFF TGTGCCAGCAGTGCCCTAGCGGGGGGACCCCTAAACACCGGGGAGCTGTTTTTT
. TRBJ2-1 TRBD2 TRBV9 CASSPTSLGLAGGNEQFF TGTGCCAGCAGCCCCACCTCGTTGGGACTAGCGGGGGGGAATGAGCAGTTCTTC
. TRBJ2-3 TRBD2 TRBV9 CASSAVGGIAGTQYF TGTGCCAGCAGCGCAGTTGGGGGGATAGCGGGTACGCAGTATTTT
. TRBJ1-4 TRBD1 TRBV30 CAWKQGARDEKLFF TGTGCCTGGAAACAGGGGGCGAGGGATGAAAAACTGTTTTTT
. TRBJ2-7 TRBD2 TRBV30 CAWSVAGGRSYEQYF TGTGCCTGGAGTGTGGCGGGGGGCAGGTCCTACGAGCAGTACTTC
. TRBJ1-1 TRBD1 TRBV5-1 CASSWTGGGMNTEAFF TGCGCCAGCAGCTGGACAGGGGGAGGGATGAACACTGAAGCTTTCTTT
. TRBJ2-7 . TRBV6-1 CASSNPGEQYF TGTGCCAGCAGTAACCCGGGCGAGCAGTACTTC
. TRBJ1-1 TRBD1 TRBV10-1 CASSTRQGGRMAFF TGCGCCAGCAGTACCCGACAGGGTGGCCGAATGGCTTTCTTT
. TRBJ2-1 TRBD1 TRBV19 CASSILGTGLAEQFF TGTGCCAGTAGTATTCTCGGGACAGGGTTGGCTGAGCAGTTCTTC
. TRBJ2-6 . TRBV25-1 CASEDGGAGANVLTF TGTGCCAGCGAGGATGGGGGCGCTGGGGCCAACGTCCTGACTTTC
. TRBJ2-2 . TRBV5-4 CASSFGHTNTGELFF TGTGCCAGCAGCTTCGGACATACGAACACCGGGGAGCTGTTTTTT
. TRBJ1-5 TRBD1 TRBV19 CASRSSDRGYQPQHF TGTGCCAGTAGGTCGTCTGACAGGGGTTATCAGCCCCAGCATTTT